A selection of T cell receptor beta chains follows, all from one sample in a study of blood T cells in healthy people across ages. Using its own MiXCR run on the 5' RACE reads, TCRdb lists one record per CDR3 protein. The repertoire holds over 600,000 distinct CDR3 sequences, with roughly 46% as singletons. Sequenced: blood. These TCRs come from a man at least 80 years old in good health. Each CDR3 is given with its conserved first and last residue. D genes are given only for firm matches. Some rows have no size entry. The others give once, few or many, or a class for an expanded clone.

size,D,V,J,DNA,CDR3
few,TRBD2,TRBV20-1,TRBJ2-3,TGCAGTGCCCTAGCTCCCCCAGCGGGAGGGCGGACAGATACGCAGTATTTT,CSALAPPAGGRTDTQYF
.,.,TRBV7-2,TRBJ1-6,TGTGCCAGCAGCTTAGACAGGGTTGATTCACCCCTCCACTTT,CASSLDRVDSPLHF
few,TRBD1,TRBV4-2,TRBJ1-4,TGTGCCAGCAGCCCAGGACAGGGACAAGAAAAACTGTTTTTT,CASSPGQGQEKLFF
few,TRBD1,TRBV14,TRBJ2-7,TGTGCCAGCAGGGACAGGTTCACCTACGAGCAGTACTTC,CASRDRFTYEQYF
few,TRBD2,TRBV20-1,TRBJ2-7,TGCAGTGGCCAGCGGGAGTCCAACGAGCAGTACTTC,CSGQRESNEQYF
few,TRBD1,TRBV28,TRBJ2-7,TGTGCCAGCATCGGACAGGGGTCCTACGAGCAGTACTTC,CASIGQGSYEQYF
many,TRBD1,TRBV2,TRBJ2-7,TGTGCCAGCAGTGCTCGGACAGGCCTATACGAGCAGTACTTC,CASSARTGLYEQYF
.,TRBD1,TRBV16,TRBJ1-2,TGTGCCAGCAGCCAATCGACTCAGGGGGCCCTCGTCGGTGGCTACACCTTC,CASSQSTQGALVGGYTF
.,.,TRBV5-1,TRBJ2-7,TGCGCCAGCAGCTCAAGGCCCTCCTACGAGCAGTACTTC,CASSSRPSYEQYF
.,.,TRBV11-3,TRBJ2-1,TGTGCCAGCAGCTCCGGTTGGGGCAATGAGCAGTTCTTC,CASSSGWGNEQFF
.,.,TRBV25-1,TRBJ2-1,TGTGCCAGCAGTCGCAGGACCGCCTACAATGAGCAGTTCTTC,CASSRRTAYNEQFF
few,TRBD1,TRBV10-3,TRBJ2-7,TGTGCCATCAGTGGAACAGGGGCACGGGAGCAGTACTTC,CAISGTGAREQYF
.,TRBD1,TRBV12-3/TRBV12-4,TRBJ1-6,TGTGCCAGCAGTCCGGGACAGGCCGAGACACCCCTCCACTTT,CASSPGQAETPLHF
.,.,TRBV9,TRBJ1-2,TGTGCCAGCAGCGTAAATGTATTGAACTATGGCTACACCTTC,CASSVNVLNYGYTF
.,.,TRBV6-5,TRBJ2-7,TGTGCCAGCAGGAAGGGACGGTCCTACGAGCAGTACTTC,CASRKGRSYEQYF
.,.,TRBV4-3,TRBJ2-7,TGCGCCAGCAGCCAGGGACGTCCCGGGACCTACGAGCAGTACTTC,CASSQGRPGTYEQYF
few,TRBD2,TRBV20-1,TRBJ2-3,TGCAGTGCTCCACCGGGACTAGCGGCAGATACGCAGTATTTT,CSAPPGLAADTQYF
.,TRBD2,TRBV5-1,TRBJ2-5,TGCGCCAGCAGCCCAGGACTAGCGGGAACCTACAATGAGCAGTACTTC,CASSPGLAGTYNEQYF
.,.,TRBV7-2,TRBJ1-4,TGTGCCAGCAGCGGAGACAGCTCAACTAATGAAAAACTGTTTTTT,CASSGDSSTNEKLFF
.,TRBD1,TRBV12-3/TRBV12-4,TRBJ1-6,TGTGCCAGCAGCGAACAGGGGAGGAATAATTCACCCCTCCACTTT,CASSEQGRNNSPLHF
.,.,TRBV20-1,TRBJ1-1,TGCAGTGCTAGAGTCCAGGGTCTGGAGGGTGAAGCTTTCTTT,CSARVQGLEGEAFF
.,.,TRBV20-1,TRBJ2-2,TGCAGTGCAGCCGGGACCGCCGACACCGGGGAGCTGTTTTTT,CSAAGTADTGELFF
.,.,TRBV5-5,TRBJ1-2,TGTGCCAGCAGCTTGGTAACAGGAGCTAACTATGGCTACACCTTC,CASSLVTGANYGYTF
.,.,TRBV4-1,TRBJ2-7,TGCGCCAGCAGCCAGCTCATCGGAGCCTACTACGAGCAGTACTTC,CASSQLIGAYYEQYF
.,TRBD1,TRBV10-3,TRBJ2-3,TGTGCCATCAGTGGGACAGGGAGTGCAGATACGCGGTATTTT,CAISGTGSADTRYF
.,.,TRBV5-1,TRBJ2-5,TGCGCCAGCAGCGGAACCGGACAGCTCCAAGAGACCCAGTACTTC,CASSGTGQLQETQYF
few,TRBD1,TRBV5-1,TRBJ1-1,TGCGCCAGCAGCCCGTCTCAGCCGGGACAGGGGATTTGTGGAGCTTTCTTT,CASSPSQPGQGICGAFF
.,TRBD2,TRBV20-1,TRBJ2-7,TGCAGTGCTAGAGGTCGGACTAGCGGTTACGAGCAGTACTTC,CSARGRTSGYEQYF
.,.,TRBV7-2,TRBJ2-5,TGTGCCAGCAGCTTAGGAAACAGGGATTTAGGGGAGCAGTACTTC,CASSLGNRDLGEQYF
few,TRBD2,TRBV6-5,TRBJ2-5,TGTGCCAGCAGTTACAGTGATAGCGGGGAGACCCAGTACTTC,CASSYSDSGETQYF
.,.,TRBV9,TRBJ2-7,TGTGCCAGCAGCGGTTACGCCGGCGAGCAGTACTTC,CASSGYAGEQYF
.,.,TRBV15,TRBJ2-1,TGTGCCACCAGCAGAGATGTAGTATCTCCCCTGTTCTTC,CATSRDVVSPLFF
.,.,TRBV12-3/TRBV12-4,TRBJ1-6,TGTGCCAGCAGTTTAAAGGACGGCGTCACACCCCTCCACTTT,CASSLKDGVTPLHF
.,.,TRBV20-1,TRBJ2-3,TGCAGTGCTTCTTCCGGGACATATCAGTATTTT,CSASSGTYQYF
.,TRBD2,TRBV4-3,TRBJ2-1,TGCGCCAGCAGCCAAAATTTGGGGGGAAGGGGCGGGAGGGCCGTTGAGCAGTTCTTC,CASSQNLGGRGGRAVEQFF
.,.,TRBV7-8,TRBJ1-4,TGTGCCAGCAGCTGGACAACAACTAATGAAAAACTGTTTTTT,CASSWTTTNEKLFF
few,.,TRBV29-1,TRBJ2-1,TGCAGCGTAGAGGAGAGCTCCTACAATGAGCAGTTCTTC,CSVEESSYNEQFF
.,.,TRBV28,TRBJ2-1,TGTGCCAGCAGTTCCGCGACTAGTCCTGAGCAGTTCTTC,CASSSATSPEQFF
.,TRBD1,TRBV5-1,TRBJ2-2,TGCGCCAGCAGCATCCGACAGGGGGCCGACGGGGAGCTGTTTTTT,CASSIRQGADGELFF
.,.,TRBV5-6,TRBJ2-7,TGTGCCAGCAGCTCCCCTGACAGGCCCTACGAGCAGTACTTC,CASSSPDRPYEQYF
.,TRBD2,TRBV29-1,TRBJ2-1,TGCAGCGTTGAGACTAGCGGTTCCTACAATGAGCAGTTCTTC,CSVETSGSYNEQFF
many,TRBD2,TRBV20-1,TRBJ2-7,TGCAGCGCTCATAGCGGGGACTTCTACGAGCAGTACTTC,CSAHSGDFYEQYF
.,TRBD2,TRBV11-3,TRBJ2-2,TGTGCCAGCAGGTCAACTAGCGGGACTCCAGGCGGGGAGCTGTTTTTT,CASRSTSGTPGGELFF
.,.,TRBV9,TRBJ2-1,TGTGCCAGCAGCGTAGGAGGAGGGCGGTCGAAGGTGGAGCAGTTCTTC,CASSVGGGRSKVEQFF
.,.,TRBV7-2,TRBJ1-1,TGTGCCAGCAGCTTGGCACCCCGGGCGGACACTGAAGCTTTCTTT,CASSLAPRADTEAFF
few,TRBD2,TRBV6-4,TRBJ2-1,TGTGCCAGCAGTGACACGACTAGCGGGAGTTGGCGGCAGTTCTTC,CASSDTTSGSWRQFF
.,TRBD2,TRBV28,TRBJ2-7,TGTCCCAGCTGCGTGCTAGCGGGATACGAGCAGTACTTC,CPSCVLAGYEQYF
.,.,TRBV2,TRBJ2-7,TGTGCCAGCATTGTCTGGGAGGAAGGGGAGCAGTACTTC,CASIVWEEGEQYF
.,TRBD1,TRBV25-1,TRBJ2-7,TGTGCCAGCAGTGATCACGGACAGGGGGCGGAGGAGCAGTACTTC,CASSDHGQGAEEQYF
few,.,TRBV5-1,TRBJ2-7,TGCGCCAGCAGCTTGGACCAAACATCTTACAATGAGCAGTACTTC,CASSLDQTSYNEQYF
.,TRBD2,TRBV10-3,TRBJ2-7,TGTGCCATCAGTGGAACCGGGACTAGCGGTCGACCCTACGAGCAGTACTTC,CAISGTGTSGRPYEQYF
.,TRBD2,TRBV20-1,TRBJ2-3,TGCAGTGCTAGCAGTAGCGGGAACACAGATACGCAGTATTTT,CSASSSGNTDTQYF
.,.,TRBV7-2,TRBJ2-5,TGTGCCGGCAGCTGGCTGCCGCAAGAGACCCAGTACTTC,CAGSWLPQETQYF